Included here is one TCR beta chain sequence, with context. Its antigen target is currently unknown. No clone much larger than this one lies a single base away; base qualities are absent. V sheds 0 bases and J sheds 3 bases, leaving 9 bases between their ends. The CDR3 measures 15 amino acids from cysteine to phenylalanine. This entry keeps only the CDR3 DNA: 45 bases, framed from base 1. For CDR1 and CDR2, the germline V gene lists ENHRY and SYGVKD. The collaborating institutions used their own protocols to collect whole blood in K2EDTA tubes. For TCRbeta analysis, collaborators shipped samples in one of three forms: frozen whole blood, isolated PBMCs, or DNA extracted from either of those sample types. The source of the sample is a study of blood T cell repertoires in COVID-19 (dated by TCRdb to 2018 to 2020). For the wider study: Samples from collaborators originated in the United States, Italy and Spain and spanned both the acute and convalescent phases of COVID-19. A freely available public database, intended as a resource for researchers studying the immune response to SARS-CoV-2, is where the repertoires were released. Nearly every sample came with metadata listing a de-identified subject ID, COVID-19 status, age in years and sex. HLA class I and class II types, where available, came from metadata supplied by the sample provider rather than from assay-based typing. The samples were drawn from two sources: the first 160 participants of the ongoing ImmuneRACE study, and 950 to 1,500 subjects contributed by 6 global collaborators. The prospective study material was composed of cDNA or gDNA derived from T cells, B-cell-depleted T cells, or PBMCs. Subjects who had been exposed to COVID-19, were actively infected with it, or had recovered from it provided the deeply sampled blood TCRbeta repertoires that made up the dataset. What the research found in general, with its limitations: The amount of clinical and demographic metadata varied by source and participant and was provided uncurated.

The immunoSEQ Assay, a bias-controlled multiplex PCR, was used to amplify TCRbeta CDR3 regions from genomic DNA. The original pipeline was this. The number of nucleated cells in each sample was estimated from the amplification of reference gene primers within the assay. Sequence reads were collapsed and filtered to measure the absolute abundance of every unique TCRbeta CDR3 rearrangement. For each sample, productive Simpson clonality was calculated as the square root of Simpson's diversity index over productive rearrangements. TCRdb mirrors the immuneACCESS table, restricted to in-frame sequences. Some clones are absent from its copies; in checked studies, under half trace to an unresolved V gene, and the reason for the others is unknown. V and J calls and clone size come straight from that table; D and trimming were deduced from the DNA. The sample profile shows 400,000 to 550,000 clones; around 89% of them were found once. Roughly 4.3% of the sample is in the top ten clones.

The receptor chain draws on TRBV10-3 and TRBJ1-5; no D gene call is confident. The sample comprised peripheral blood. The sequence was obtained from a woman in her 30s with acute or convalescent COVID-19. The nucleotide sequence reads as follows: TGTGCCATCAGTGAGTCTAATGGGCTCAATCAGCCCCAGCATTTT. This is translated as CAISESNGLNQPQHF.